This T cell receptor beta chain stems from a study of cytomegalovirus exposure and HLA in healthy donors. The V segment lost 6 bases and the J segment 2 bases; nucleotides outside the gene matches: 6. This CDR3 spans 15 amino acids. Germline V gives CDR1 ENHRY, CDR2 SYGVKD. On this clone: Its antigen is unidentified.

Broader study findings: Rare TCR sequences predominated, though certain public TCRs were found in many donors. TCR clusters originating in the first cohort tended to co-occur in the approximately 130 validation repertoires, according to a later analysis. Cytomegalovirus association was assigned to about 150 TCR beta chains.

From the 120-subject validation cohort, which was separate from the roughly 620-subject first cohort, the donors were drawn. The repertoire was sequenced with immunoSEQ multiplex PCR; TCRdb's copy has only in-frame clones and lacks some. The sample yields tens of thousands of clones, approximately 96% seen once. The TCR comes from a young man in good health and CMV-seropositive. The chain is built from TRBV10-3 and TRBJ2-7, with 11 bases matching TRBD1. The sample comprised PBMCs. CDR3 DNA: TGTGCCATCAGAGCTGGGACAGGGGGAGCCTACGAGCAGTACTTC. Protein sequence: CAIRAGTGGAYEQYF.